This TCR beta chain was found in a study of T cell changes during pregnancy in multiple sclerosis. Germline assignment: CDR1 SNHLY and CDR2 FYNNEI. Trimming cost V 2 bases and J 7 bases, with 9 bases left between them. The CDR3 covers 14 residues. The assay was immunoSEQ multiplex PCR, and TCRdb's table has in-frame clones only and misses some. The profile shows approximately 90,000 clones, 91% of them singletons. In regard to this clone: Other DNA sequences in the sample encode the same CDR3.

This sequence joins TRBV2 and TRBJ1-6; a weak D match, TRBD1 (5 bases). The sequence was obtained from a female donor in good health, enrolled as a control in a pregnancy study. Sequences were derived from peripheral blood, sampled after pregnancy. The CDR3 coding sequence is TGTGCCAGCAGTGAACTGGGGGGGAATTCACCCCTCCACTTT. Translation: CASSELGGNSPLHF.